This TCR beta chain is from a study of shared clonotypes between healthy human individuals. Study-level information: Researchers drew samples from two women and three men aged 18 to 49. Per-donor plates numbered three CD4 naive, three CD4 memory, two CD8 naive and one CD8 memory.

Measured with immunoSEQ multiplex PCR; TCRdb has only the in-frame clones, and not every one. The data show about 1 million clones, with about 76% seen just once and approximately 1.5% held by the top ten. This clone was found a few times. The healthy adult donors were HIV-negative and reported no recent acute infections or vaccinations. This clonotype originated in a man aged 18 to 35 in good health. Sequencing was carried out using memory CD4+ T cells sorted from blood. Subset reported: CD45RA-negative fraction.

This CDR3 reads CASSSQGVTEAFF. CDR3 DNA sequence: TGTGCCAGCAGCTCCCAGGGGGTCACTGAAGCTTTCTTT. The chain carries TRBV11-1 and TRBJ1-1; TRBD1 agrees at 7 bases. This CDR3 comprises 13 residues. Trimming at V came to 4 bases and at J to 4 bases, leaving 3 bases not matched to a gene. The germline gives CDR1 SGHAT, CDR2 FQDESV (reference sequence).